The present entry profiles one T cell receptor beta chain with its context. V was pared by 7 bases and J by 11 bases, with 12 bases between. The CDR3 covers 11 residues. Germline CDR1 LNHDA, CDR2 SQIVND (reference sequence). This sample was taken from a study of tumour-infiltrating T cells in Burkitt lymphoma. Study-wide background: Productive clonality predicted overall and progression-free survival.

The table came from immunoSEQ multiplex PCR; TCRdb's copy has only in-frame clones and leaves some out. The sample lists around 15,000 clones, more than 65% occurring once. The chain employs TRBV19 and TRBJ1-5, with a tentative D call TRBD1 (5 bases). The sequence was obtained from a human donor with diffuse large B-cell lymphoma. Sequenced material: tumor tissue. The CDR3 nucleotides are TGTGCCAGTACTTTAGGGGTTGCCCAGCATTTT. It translates to CASTLGVAQHF.